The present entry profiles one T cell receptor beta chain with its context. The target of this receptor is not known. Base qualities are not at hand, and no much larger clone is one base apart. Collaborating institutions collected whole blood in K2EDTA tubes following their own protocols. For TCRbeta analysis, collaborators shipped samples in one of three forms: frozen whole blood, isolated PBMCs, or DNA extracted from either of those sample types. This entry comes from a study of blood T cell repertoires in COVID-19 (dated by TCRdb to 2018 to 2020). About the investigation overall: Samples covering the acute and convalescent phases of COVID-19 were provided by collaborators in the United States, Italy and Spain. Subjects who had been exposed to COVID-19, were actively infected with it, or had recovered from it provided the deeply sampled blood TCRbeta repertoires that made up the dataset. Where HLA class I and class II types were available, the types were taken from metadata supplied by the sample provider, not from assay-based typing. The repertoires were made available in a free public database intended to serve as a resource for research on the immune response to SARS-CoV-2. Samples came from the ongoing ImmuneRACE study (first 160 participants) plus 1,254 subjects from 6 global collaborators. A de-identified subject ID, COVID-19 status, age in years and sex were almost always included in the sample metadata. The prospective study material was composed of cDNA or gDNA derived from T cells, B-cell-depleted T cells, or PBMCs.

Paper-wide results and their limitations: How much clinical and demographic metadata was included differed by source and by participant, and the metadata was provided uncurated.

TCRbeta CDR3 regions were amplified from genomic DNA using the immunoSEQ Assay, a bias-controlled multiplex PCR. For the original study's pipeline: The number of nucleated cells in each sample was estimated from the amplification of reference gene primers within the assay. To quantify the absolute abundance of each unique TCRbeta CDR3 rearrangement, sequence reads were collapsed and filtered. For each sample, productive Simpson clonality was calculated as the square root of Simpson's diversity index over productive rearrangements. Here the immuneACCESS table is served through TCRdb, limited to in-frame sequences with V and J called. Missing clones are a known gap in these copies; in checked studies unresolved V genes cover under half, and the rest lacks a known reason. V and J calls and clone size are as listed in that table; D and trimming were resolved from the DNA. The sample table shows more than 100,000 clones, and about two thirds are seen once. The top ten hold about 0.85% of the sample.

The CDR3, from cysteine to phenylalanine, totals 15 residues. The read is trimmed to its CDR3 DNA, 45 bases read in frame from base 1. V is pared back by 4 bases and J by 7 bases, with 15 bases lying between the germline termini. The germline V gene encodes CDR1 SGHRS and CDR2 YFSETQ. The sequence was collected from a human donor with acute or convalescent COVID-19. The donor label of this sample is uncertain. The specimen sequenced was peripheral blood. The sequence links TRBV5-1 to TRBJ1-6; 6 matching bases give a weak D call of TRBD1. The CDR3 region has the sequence CASSVTGPWNSPLHF. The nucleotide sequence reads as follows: TGCGCCAGCAGCGTGACAGGACCCTGGAATTCACCCCTCCACTTT.